Listed below are T cell receptor beta chains from one sample, sequenced in a study of Ad26.COV2.S vaccination and SARS-CoV-2 variants. TCRdb's table, derived via immunoSEQ multiplex PCR, lists solely in-frame clones and lacks some. The sample lists around 370,000 clones, 92% occurring once. The material sequenced was peripheral blood, taken after recovery from COVID-19. The receptor set was obtained from a human donor who had recovered from COVID-19. Both conserved end residues are part of each CDR3. A D gene is named only where the DNA matches it firmly. Rows may omit the clone size; those that give it use once, few, many or a size class.

j_call cdr3_length clone_size d_call v_call cdr3_aa cdr3_nt
TRBJ1-2 15 - - TRBV25-1 CASSLGGRENYGYTF TGTGCCAGCAGTCTCGGAGGCAGGGAAAACTATGGCTACACCTTC
TRBJ1-5 14 - - TRBV2 CASSERQVPKAQHF TGTGCCAGCAGTGAAAGACAGGTACCTAAGGCCCAGCATTTT
TRBJ1-5 13 - TRBD1 TRBV12-3/TRBV12-4 CASSGQGGQPQHF TGTGCCAGCAGCGGACAGGGGGGTCAGCCCCAGCATTTT
TRBJ1-1 13 - - TRBV11-2 CASSSAGRSEAFF TGTGCCAGCAGCTCCGCCGGGAGGTCTGAAGCTTTCTTT
TRBJ2-7 13 - TRBD2 TRBV6-5 CASRLAGSGEQYF TGTGCCAGCAGACTAGCGGGGTCAGGCGAGCAGTACTTC
TRBJ2-5 15 - TRBD1 TRBV9 CASSVGRGLQETQYF TGTGCCAGCAGCGTAGGTAGGGGGCTGCAAGAGACCCAGTACTTC
TRBJ1-2 15 once - TRBV10-3 CAITPSGGTNYGYTF TGTGCCATCACCCCCTCGGGGGGGACCAACTATGGCTACACCTTC
TRBJ2-3 11 - - TRBV6-5 CASTMEGTQYF TGTGCCAGCACGATGGAAGGCACGCAGTATTTT
TRBJ1-2 12 - TRBD1 TRBV10-3 CAIRGTVGGYTF TGTGCCATCAGGGGGACAGTAGGCGGCTACACCTTC
TRBJ1-1 16 - - TRBV5-1 CASRGALGGMNTEAFF TGCGCCAGCCGTGGGGCTTTGGGGGGCATGAACACTGAAGCTTTCTTT
TRBJ2-3 14 medium-sized - TRBV4-1 CASSQVLDTDTQYF TGCGCCAGCAGCCAAGTTTTGGACACAGATACGCAGTATTTT
TRBJ2-3 13 - - TRBV5-1 CASSPQTGNTQYF TGCGCCAGCAGCCCCCAGACAGGAAATACGCAGTATTTT
TRBJ2-1 13 - - TRBV27 CASSPGTYNEQFF TGTGCCAGCAGTCCCGGGACCTACAATGAGCAGTTCTTC
TRBJ2-7 15 - - TRBV13 CASSRHGQGTYEQYF TGTGCCAGCAGCCGCCACGGCCAGGGGACCTACGAGCAGTACTTC
TRBJ1-2 16 - - TRBV14 CASSQDQGQDFYGYTF TGTGCCAGCAGCCAAGATCAAGGTCAGGACTTCTATGGCTACACCTTC
TRBJ2-2 16 - TRBD1 TRBV10-1 CASSEGQGRDPGELFF TGCGCCAGCAGTGAGGGACAGGGAAGGGACCCCGGGGAGCTGTTTTTT
TRBJ1-2 12 - - TRBV9 CASARNMLGYTF TGTGCCAGCGCTCGCAATATGTTGGGCTACACCTTC
TRBJ1-1 14 once TRBD1 TRBV2 CASRTGAFNTEAFF TGTGCCAGCAGGACAGGGGCTTTCAACACTGAAGCTTTCTTT
TRBJ1-1 13 - - TRBV5-6 CASSLTGPSEAFF TGTGCCAGCAGCTTGACAGGCCCGAGTGAAGCTTTCTTT
TRBJ1-3 14 - TRBD1 TRBV9 CASSGTTGKYTIYF TGTGCCAGCAGCGGAACGACAGGGAAGTACACCATATATTTT
TRBJ2-2 15 - TRBD1 TRBV5-6 CASSSGTGFTGELFF TGTGCCAGCAGCTCCGGGACAGGGTTCACCGGGGAGCTGTTTTTT
TRBJ2-1 14 - - TRBV7-2 CASSLGFWDFEQFF TGTGCCAGCAGCTTAGGATTCTGGGACTTTGAGCAGTTCTTC
TRBJ1-2 13 - - TRBV25-1 CASSEYDHDGYTF TGTGCCAGCAGTGAATATGATCACGATGGCTACACCTTC
TRBJ2-7 13 once TRBD1 TRBV2 CASQTGGSYEQYF TGTGCCAGCCAGACAGGGGGTTCCTACGAGCAGTACTTC
TRBJ1-6 19 - TRBD1 TRBV6-2/TRBV6-3 CASSYSIRTGKGVNSPLHF TGTGCCAGCAGTTACTCGATTCGGACAGGGAAAGGGGTTAATTCACCCCTCCACTTT
TRBJ2-7 17 - - TRBV11-2 CASSLRAGTQISYEQYF TGTGCCAGCAGCTTAAGGGCCGGGACACAGATCTCCTACGAGCAGTACTTC
TRBJ1-1 15 - - TRBV5-1 CASSLAGHLNTEAFF TGCGCCAGCAGCTTGGCCGGACACCTGAACACTGAAGCTTTCTTT
TRBJ2-6 16 - - TRBV12-5 CASGFGGSSGANVLTF TGTGCTAGTGGTTTTGGGGGAAGCTCTGGGGCCAACGTCCTGACTTTC
TRBJ2-7 14 - TRBD1 TRBV2 CASRAGTGSHEQYF TGTGCCAGCAGAGCCGGGACAGGGTCCCACGAGCAGTACTTC
TRBJ2-3 14 - TRBD1 TRBV19 CASIGRGRTDTQYF TGTGCCAGTATCGGCAGGGGGCGGACAGATACGCAGTATTTT
TRBJ2-3 14 - TRBD2 TRBV2 CASSRLAGADTQYF TGTGCCAGCAGCCGACTAGCGGGGGCAGATACGCAGTATTTT
TRBJ2-1 16 - TRBD1 TRBV11-2 CASSLGWGTGVGEQFF TGTGCCAGCAGCTTAGGGTGGGGGACAGGGGTAGGCGAGCAGTTCTTC
TRBJ2-1 13 - TRBD1 TRBV25-1 CASRGQGGNEQFF TGTGCCAGCAGGGGACAGGGTGGGAATGAGCAGTTCTTC
TRBJ1-4 13 - - TRBV29-1 CSVEDWPDLVMFF TGCAGCGTTGAAGATTGGCCGGACCTAGTCATGTTTTTT
TRBJ2-4 16 - - TRBV9 CASSPTLRGALNIQYF TGTGCCAGCAGCCCCACCTTGAGGGGGGCCTTAAACATTCAGTACTTC
TRBJ2-3 14 - - TRBV6-2/TRBV6-3 CASSPRTLSDTQYF TGTGCCAGCAGCCCCCGGACTCTCTCGGATACGCAGTATTTT
TRBJ1-3 14 - - TRBV10-3 CAIKTEVSGNTIYF TGTGCCATTAAGACAGAAGTCTCTGGAAACACCATATATTTT
TRBJ1-1 14 - - TRBV19 CASRQQGMNTEAFF TGTGCCAGTAGACAACAGGGCATGAACACTGAAGCTTTCTTT
TRBJ2-3 18 - TRBD1 TRBV18 CASSPRGDRSGGTDTQYF TGTGCCAGCTCACCAAGAGGGGACAGGTCGGGGGGCACAGATACGCAGTATTTT
TRBJ2-1 13 - TRBD1 TRBV5-6 CASSLGGTNEQFF TGTGCCAGCAGCTTAGGGGGCACGAATGAGCAGTTCTTC
TRBJ1-1 15 - - TRBV7-9 CASSSSGTTNTEAFF TGTGCCAGCAGCTCTTCCGGGACAACGAACACTGAAGCTTTCTTT
TRBJ1-1 13 - - TRBV14 CASSPAASLGAFF TGTGCCAGCAGTCCCGCCGCGTCCTTGGGAGCTTTCTTT
TRBJ1-2 16 - - TRBV7-8 CASSLRQAQANYGYTF TGTGCCAGCAGCCTCAGGCAGGCACAAGCTAACTATGGCTACACCTTC
TRBJ2-2 16 - - TRBV4-3 CASSQEYQGTTGELFF TGCGCCAGCAGCCAAGAATACCAGGGCACCACCGGGGAGCTGTTTTTT
TRBJ2-5 15 - TRBD1 TRBV2 CASSADRGNSETQYF TGTGCCAGCAGTGCCGACAGGGGGAATTCTGAGACCCAGTACTTC
TRBJ2-3 12 - - TRBV11-2 CASSAYRGTQYF TGTGCCAGCAGCGCCTATAGGGGTACGCAGTATTTT
TRBJ1-2 12 - TRBD1 TRBV6-4 CASKGQGYGYTF TGTGCCAGTAAAGGACAGGGTTATGGCTACACCTTC
TRBJ2-3 14 - - TRBV18 CASSPETGRDTQYF TGTGCCAGCTCACCAGAAACAGGGCGAGATACGCAGTATTTT
TRBJ1-2 12 - - TRBV10-2 CASSGSLVGYTF TGCGCCAGCAGCGGCAGCCTCGTGGGCTACACCTTC
TRBJ1-2 15 - - TRBV6-5 CASSWTQGLYYGYTF TGTGCCAGCAGTTGGACACAGGGATTGTACTATGGCTACACCTTC
TRBJ2-2 16 - TRBD2 TRBV6-1 CASSANSGGYTGELFF TGTGCCAGCAGTGCCAATAGCGGGGGTTACACCGGGGAGCTGTTTTTT
TRBJ1-4 15 - - TRBV9 CASSVDGQGPEKLFF TGTGCCAGCAGCGTAGATGGGCAGGGGCCTGAAAAACTGTTTTTT
TRBJ2-7 16 - - TRBV5-1 CASSLGGGVLTYEQYF TGCGCCAGCAGCTTGGGAGGAGGGGTCCTGACCTACGAGCAGTACTTC